What follows describes a single T cell receptor (beta chain). This clonotype was counted only a few times. The antigen it recognizes is unknown. One base away there is no much larger clone; base qualities are not given. The record originates from a study of T cell repertoires in cytomegalovirus infection (dated by TCRdb to the late 2010s). Study-level background: Donor HLA type was relevant to the analysis, as public TCR beta signatures indicated carriage of CMV infection together with the matching HLA type. General conclusions and limits of the study: Carriers of CMV infection plus the relevant HLA type were discriminated by the cumulative frequency of public TCR beta family members in the study cohort and in an independent roughly 380-donor cohort. The ex vivo response was dominated by HLA-C-restricted CMV-specific TCR beta clonotypes, which also provided the single most frequent clonotype in two of eight donors.

The CDR3 sequence holds 14 residues, the cysteine and phenylalanine included. Only the CDR3 DNA is retained, 42 bases long and in frame from the first base. V lost 4 bases and J lost 8 bases; the stretch between them is 15 bases long. Sequences LGHNA (CDR1) and YSLEER (CDR2) are obtained from the germline V gene. Sequencing used an Illumina HiSeq 1500. TCRdb reworked the public reads: Q25 trimming with fastp, MiXCR clone assembly, productive beta chains retained. Under each unique CDR3 protein, matching rows form one entry showing the most common genes and DNA. This sample gives about 250,000 distinct CDR3 sequences in total; over 9% of them show up just once. In total, the top ten clones hold around 1.6% of the sample.

This TCR derives from a human donor in good health (CMV status not recorded). Some clones in this sample may be carry-over from other donors' samples. Sample: PBMCs. Recombination linked TRBV4-3 to TRBJ2-1, and TRBD2 may be the D gene, going by 5 matching bases. The CDR3 protein: CASSRRVREDEQFF. DNA sequence: TGCGCCAGCAGCCGGCGGGTGAGGGAAGATGAGCAGTTCTTC.